These 2 T cell receptor beta chains originate from one sample sequenced in a study of blood T cell repertoires in COVID-19. The repertoire was sequenced with immunoSEQ multiplex PCR; TCRdb's copy has only in-frame clones and lacks some. Of roughly 200,000 clones in the sample, about 91% are singletons; the top ten hold around 1.4%. Source material: peripheral blood. These receptors were taken from a man aged 18-30 years with active or convalescent COVID-19.

V usage is TRBV7-2 and J usage is TRBJ1-5; 8 bases agree with TRBD1. The trim removed 5 bases at V and 5 bases at J, leaving 8 bases unmatched. Germline lookup yields CDR1 SGHTA and CDR2 FQGNSA. The length of the CDR3 is 15 residues. The CDR3 DNA follows: TGTGCCAGCAGCACAGTCTCAGGGGGCCATCAGCCCCAGCATTTT. It yields the protein CASSTVSGGHQPQHF.

V is TRBV29-1 and J is TRBJ2-6; no firm D call. V gave up 1 base and J gave up 0 bases, with 10 bases separating them. Looked up from germline, CDR1 is SQVTM and CDR2 is ANQGSEA. This CDR3 has 16 residues. Written as DNA, the CDR3 is TGCAGCGTTGAAGGCCGCGGTGGCTCTGGGGCCAACGTCCTGACTTTC. This sequence encodes CSVEGRGGSGANVLTF.